Listed below are T cell receptor beta chains from one sample, sequenced in a study of technical replicates of blood from a few donors. Assay used: immunoSEQ multiplex PCR; TCRdb lists only in-frame clones, some missing. This sample yields about 97,000 clones, of which nearly 96% are seen a single time; 0.2% to 0.25% belongs to the top ten. The sequenced sample consisted of T cells isolated from PBMCs. The source is a human donor in good health. Each CDR3 is given with its conserved first and last residue. Fields, in order: CDR3 DNA, CDR3 protein, D gene, J gene, V gene, clone size. D genes are given only for firm matches. Clone size appears in some rows only: once, few, many, or a class for an expanded clone.

CDR3nt: TGTGCCAGCAGTTCCGGGACAGGAGGTCAGCCCCAGCATTTT
CDR3aa: CASSSGTGGQPQHF
d_gene: TRBD1
j_gene: TRBJ1-5
v_gene: TRBV2
abundance: NA

CDR3nt: TGTGCCAGCGGGATTCGCCCCGCGGGGTTTTACGAGCAGTACTTC
CDR3aa: CASGIRPAGFYEQYF
d_gene: NA
j_gene: TRBJ2-7
v_gene: TRBV28
abundance: NA

CDR3nt: TGCGCCAGCAGTGGCGGTGACAGGGCCGGGGTGGAGACCCAGTACTTC
CDR3aa: CASSGGDRAGVETQYF
d_gene: TRBD1
j_gene: TRBJ2-5
v_gene: TRBV10-2
abundance: NA

CDR3nt: TGTGCCAGCCGGGCGGGCTCCTACGAGCAGTACTTC
CDR3aa: CASRAGSYEQYF
d_gene: NA
j_gene: TRBJ2-7
v_gene: TRBV2
abundance: NA

CDR3nt: TGTGCCAGCAGTGAAAGCGGGGGGGCTTACACGCAGTATTTT
CDR3aa: CASSESGGAYTQYF
d_gene: TRBD2
j_gene: TRBJ2-3
v_gene: TRBV6-1
abundance: once

CDR3nt: TGTGCCAGCAGTGAACAGTTTGGAAACACCATATATTTT
CDR3aa: CASSEQFGNTIYF
d_gene: NA
j_gene: TRBJ1-3
v_gene: TRBV6-1
abundance: NA

CDR3nt: TGTGCCAGCAGCCTACTACAGGCTACAGGATACGAGCAGTACTTC
CDR3aa: CASSLLQATGYEQYF
d_gene: NA
j_gene: TRBJ2-7
v_gene: TRBV5-5
abundance: NA

CDR3nt: TGTGCCAGCAGCAACTCGGACTCGAACTACGAGCAGTACTTC
CDR3aa: CASSNSDSNYEQYF
d_gene: NA
j_gene: TRBJ2-7
v_gene: TRBV27
abundance: NA

CDR3nt: TGTGCCAGCTCACCACGACTAGCGGGAGGGCCTCGTAATGAGCAGTTCTTC
CDR3aa: CASSPRLAGGPRNEQFF
d_gene: TRBD2
j_gene: TRBJ2-1
v_gene: TRBV18
abundance: NA

CDR3nt: TGTGCCAGCAGTTTGGAGAATGAGCAGTTCTTC
CDR3aa: CASSLENEQFF
d_gene: NA
j_gene: TRBJ2-1
v_gene: TRBV28
abundance: NA

CDR3nt: TGTGCCACCGGACTAGAGGCGAACACCGGGGAGCTGTTTTTT
CDR3aa: CATGLEANTGELFF
d_gene: TRBD2
j_gene: TRBJ2-2
v_gene: TRBV15
abundance: NA

CDR3nt: TGCGCCAGCAGCCGCCAATTGGGGGCGCAAACCAAAAACATTCAGTACTTC
CDR3aa: CASSRQLGAQTKNIQYF
d_gene: NA
j_gene: TRBJ2-4
v_gene: TRBV4-1
abundance: NA

CDR3nt: TGTGCCAGCAGCGCGAGCGGTTTCTCTGGGGCCAACGTCCTGACTTTC
CDR3aa: CASSASGFSGANVLTF
d_gene: NA
j_gene: TRBJ2-6
v_gene: TRBV9
abundance: NA

CDR3nt: TGTGCCAGCAGCTTCCCAATTTCTGGGACTAGCGGTTACAATGAGCAGTTCTTC
CDR3aa: CASSFPISGTSGYNEQFF
d_gene: TRBD2
j_gene: TRBJ2-1
v_gene: TRBV7-9
abundance: NA

CDR3nt: TGTGCCAGCACTCCACGCCGGGACAGGGGGCGAGTGGCGGACGGTTACGAGCAGTACTTC
CDR3aa: CASTPRRDRGRVADGYEQYF
d_gene: TRBD1
j_gene: TRBJ2-7
v_gene: TRBV28
abundance: NA

CDR3nt: TGTGCCAGCAGTTTTCCCGGGTTGGGAGCTTTCTTT
CDR3aa: CASSFPGLGAFF
d_gene: NA
j_gene: TRBJ1-1
v_gene: TRBV27
abundance: NA

CDR3nt: TGTGCCAGCAGTGAGGAGGGGAGGATCCCCTACGAGCAGTACTTC
CDR3aa: CASSEEGRIPYEQYF
d_gene: NA
j_gene: TRBJ2-7
v_gene: TRBV6-1
abundance: once

CDR3nt: TGCGCCAGCGCGGAGAAGCCCAGCTTGGAAGGCTACACCTTC
CDR3aa: CASAEKPSLEGYTF
d_gene: NA
j_gene: TRBJ1-2
v_gene: TRBV5-1
abundance: NA

CDR3nt: TGTGCCAGCAGTTTGGGGGGTGACTATGGCTACACCTTC
CDR3aa: CASSLGGDYGYTF
d_gene: NA
j_gene: TRBJ1-2
v_gene: TRBV28
abundance: NA

CDR3nt: TGTGCCAGCAGGGCCGGCCTCCGGGGGGGCATTCAGTACTTC
CDR3aa: CASRAGLRGGIQYF
d_gene: TRBD2
j_gene: TRBJ2-4
v_gene: TRBV7-9
abundance: once

CDR3nt: TGTGCCAGCAGTATGGACAGATACTATGGCTACACCTTC
CDR3aa: CASSMDRYYGYTF
d_gene: NA
j_gene: TRBJ1-2
v_gene: TRBV6-6
abundance: NA

CDR3nt: TGCGCCAGCAGTGAGACTACTACAGGGTACAATGAGCAGTTCTTC
CDR3aa: CASSETTTGYNEQFF
d_gene: NA
j_gene: TRBJ2-1
v_gene: TRBV10-2
abundance: NA

CDR3nt: TGCGCCAGCACAAGGGGACTAGCGGGGGACAATGAGCAGTTCTTC
CDR3aa: CASTRGLAGDNEQFF
d_gene: TRBD2
j_gene: TRBJ2-1
v_gene: TRBV10-2
abundance: NA

CDR3nt: TGCAGCGTTGTTGACAGAGACACAGATACGCAGTATTTT
CDR3aa: CSVVDRDTDTQYF
d_gene: NA
j_gene: TRBJ2-3
v_gene: TRBV29-1
abundance: NA

CDR3nt: TGTGCCAGCTCACCCGCCCGGACTGGGTGGCCCCAGCATTTT
CDR3aa: CASSPARTGWPQHF
d_gene: NA
j_gene: TRBJ1-5
v_gene: TRBV18
abundance: NA

CDR3nt: TGCGCCAGCAGTGAGTCAAGACAGGGCTATGGCTACACCTTC
CDR3aa: CASSESRQGYGYTF
d_gene: TRBD1
j_gene: TRBJ1-2
v_gene: TRBV10-1
abundance: once

CDR3nt: TGTGCCAGCAGTTTATATCCAGGGGCTAATGAGCAGTTCTTC
CDR3aa: CASSLYPGANEQFF
d_gene: NA
j_gene: TRBJ2-1
v_gene: TRBV27
abundance: NA

CDR3nt: TGTGCCAGCTCACCACCGGAGAACTACGAGCAGTACTTC
CDR3aa: CASSPPENYEQYF
d_gene: NA
j_gene: TRBJ2-7
v_gene: TRBV18
abundance: once

CDR3nt: TGTGCCAGCAGCTTAGCGCGTTGGGGACAAGGCTCCTACAATGAGCAGTTCTTC
CDR3aa: CASSLARWGQGSYNEQFF
d_gene: NA
j_gene: TRBJ2-1
v_gene: TRBV7-6
abundance: NA

CDR3nt: TGTGCCAGCTCACCAGAAAACCGACAGGGGGGGATTGGACAGTACTTC
CDR3aa: CASSPENRQGGIGQYF
d_gene: TRBD1
j_gene: TRBJ2-7
v_gene: TRBV18
abundance: once

CDR3nt: TGTGCCAGCAGCTTGGCATCATCTAGACTAGCGGGGATCTCAGATACGCAGTATTTT
CDR3aa: CASSLASSRLAGISDTQYF
d_gene: TRBD2
j_gene: TRBJ2-3
v_gene: TRBV5-4
abundance: NA